The 21 T cell receptor beta chains listed next were all sequenced from one sample in a study of T-cell reconstitution after alpha-beta-depleted transplantation in children. Preparation of the TCRbeta library used unique molecular identifiers. TCRdb passed the PCR reads through MiXCR, listing each CDR3 protein once. This table holds about 200,000 distinct CDR3 sequences, roughly 15% found once. Here the sequenced sample was PBMCs from the stem cell graft donor, taken from the stem cell graft. Source of these receptors: a human donor who donated a stem cell graft to a child with acute lymphoblastic leukemia.

The gene calls are TRBV7-9 and TRBJ2-1; D gene uncertain. Deletions cut 5 bases from V and 9 bases from J, with 14 bases between. This CDR3 spans 13 amino acids. Per the germline V gene, CDR1 is SEHNR and CDR2 is FQNEAQ (reference sequence). CDR3: CASSGRRVREQFF. The CDR3 nucleotides are TGTGCCAGCAGCGGACGTAGGGTGCGTGAGCAGTTCTTC. The full variable domain, its missing parts supplied by reference TRBV7-9 and TRBJ2-1, is DTGVSQNPRHKITKRGQNVTFRCDPISEHNRLYWYRQTLGQGPEFLTYFQNEAQLEKSRLLSDRFSAERPKGSFSTLEIQRTEQGDSAMYLCASSGRRVREQFFGPGTRLTVL.

In regard to this clonotype: This may be a read error, as it is one base from a much larger clone. The J gene is TRBJ2-7, the V gene TRBV12-3 or TRBV12-4; possible D gene TRBD1, 5 bases. The CDR3 is 14 residues long. CDR3 bases: TGTGCCAGCAGTCACCTCAGGGCATCCTACGAGCACTACTTC. It encodes CASSHLRASYEHYF.

In its sample, this clonotype was seen a few times. This chain uses TRBV5-5 with TRBJ2-2, with no clear D. Germline CDR1 SGHKS, CDR2 YYEKEE (reference sequence). The length of the CDR3 is 15 residues. Deletions cut 0 bases from V and 1 base from J, with 7 bases between. For the CDR3, the DNA is TGTGCCAGCAGCTTGGTCACGGTGAACACCGGGGAGCTGTTTTTT. Amino acid sequence: CASSLVTVNTGELFF. Based on the CDR3 plus reference TRBV5-5 and TRBJ2-2, the full variable domain is DAGVTQSPTHLIKTRGQQVTLRCSPISGHKSVSWYQQVLGQGPQFIFQYYEKEERGRGNFPDRFSARQFPNYSSELNVNALLLGDSALYLCASSLVTVNTGELFFGEGSRLTVL.

This clonotype has at least ten counts. The rearrangement uses TRBV3-1 and TRBJ1-1; 9 bases map to TRBD1. The V gene end was trimmed by 10 bases and the J gene end by 0 bases; junction bases not matched to a gene: 9. Germline CDR1 reads LGHDT; CDR2 reads YNNKEL (reference sequence). The CDR3 length is 15 residues. The chain's CDR3 is CATTGQGRLNTEAFF. The CDR3 DNA is TGTGCCACCACCGGACAGGGGAGATTGAACACTGAAGCTTTCTTT.

This clonotype was seen many times. This chain links TRBV12-3 or TRBV12-4 with TRBJ2-1; D remains unclear. The CDR3 consists of 14 residues. V lost 6 bases to trimming and J lost 5 bases, with 14 bases between them. The CDR3 DNA is TGTGCCAGCAGGCTCCCAGGTCAACACAATGAGCAGTTCTTC. Its translation: CASRLPGQHNEQFF.

Ten or more counts support this clonotype. The CDR3 spells CASPRHSVRNTGELFF. CDR3 coding DNA: TGTGCCAGTCCCCGCCATAGCGTACGGAACACCGGGGAGCTGTTTTTT. The rearrangement uses TRBV3-1 and TRBJ2-2; tentative D call: TRBD2 (5 bases). Germline loops: CDR1 LGHDT, CDR2 YNNKEL (reference sequence). V lost 9 bases to trimming and J lost 1 base, with 18 bases between them. The CDR3 length is 16 residues.

This clonotype has a count of ten or more. The chain combines TRBV5-1 with TRBJ2-5; D possibly corresponds to TRBD1 (6 bases). Deletions cut 4 bases from V and 2 bases from J, with 12 bases between. Germline values: CDR1 SGHRS, CDR2 YFSETQ. The CDR3 runs 14 residues. The CDR3 region has the DNA TGCGCCAGCAGCCTAGGGACAAGTCAAGAGACCCAGTACTTC. It codes for CASSLGTSQETQYF. The full variable domain, its missing parts supplied by reference TRBV5-1 and TRBJ2-5, is KAGVTQTPRYLIKTRGQQVTLSCSPISGHRSVSWYQQTPGQGLQFLFEYFSETQRNKGNFPGRFSGRQFSNSRSEMNVSTLELGDSALYLCASSLGTSQETQYFGPGTRLLVL.

Many counts were recorded for this clonotype. The V call is TRBV6-5, the J call TRBJ1-2; 9 nucleotides match TRBD1. Germline CDR1 and CDR2: MNHEY and SVGAGI. CDR3 size: 13 residues. V trimming: 9 bases; J trimming: 4 bases; junction bases outside the gene matches: 6. CDR3 DNA sequence: TGTGCCAGTTCGGAGACAGGGGGCTATGGCTACACCTTC. It is translated as CASSETGGYGYTF.

The chain employs TRBV20-1 and TRBJ1-1; unclear D gene. Trimming removed 4 bases from V and 0 bases from J, with 12 bases in between. Germline assignment: CDR1 DFQATT and CDR2 SNEGSKA (reference sequence). This CDR3 region has 14 residues. The CDR3 sequence: CSATKTYLNTEAFF. The CDR3 region has the DNA TGCAGTGCTACAAAAACCTATTTGAACACTGAAGCTTTCTTT.

The chain couples TRBV5-1 to TRBJ2-2; 7 bases are shared with TRBD1. V lost 3 bases and J lost 3; bases outside the gene matches: 5. CDR3 length equals 15 residues. The germline V gene has CDR1 SGHRS and CDR2 YFSETQ. CDR3 sequence: CASSSGQTDTGELFF. The CDR3 DNA is TGCGCCAGCAGCTCGGGACAGACCGACACCGGGGAGCTGTTTTTT.

This clonotype was observed at least ten times. This chain links TRBV7-9 with TRBJ1-5, with D unresolved. Deletions cut 5 bases from V and 1 base from J, with 9 bases between. Germline-derived CDR1 and CDR2 are SEHNR and FQNEAQ (reference sequence). This CDR3 has 14 amino acids. CDR3 region: CASSKAESNQPQHF. The CDR3 DNA reads as TGTGCCAGCAGCAAGGCAGAAAGCAATCAGCCCCAGCATTTT. The entire variable domain, with the rest obtained from reference TRBV7-9 and TRBJ1-5, is as follows: DTGVSQNPRHKITKRGQNVTFRCDPISEHNRLYWYRQTLGQGPEFLTYFQNEAQLEKSRLLSDRFSAERPKGSFSTLEIQRTEQGDSAMYLCASSKAESNQPQHFGDGTRLSIL.

On this clonotype itself: A much bigger clone sits one base away, suggesting this may be a read error. The chain couples TRBV30 to TRBJ2-7; TRBD1 or TRBD2 may be the D gene (5 bases each). Germline V lookup: CDR1 GTSNPN, CDR2 SVGIG (reference sequence). V was trimmed by 5 bases and J by 4 bases, leaving 21 bases between them. The CDR3 spans 15 residues. CDR3 loop: CAWRTGTLRIYEQYF. As DNA, the CDR3 is TGTGCCTGGCGTACCGGGACCCTGAGGATTTACGAGCAGTACTTC.

There are many counts of this clonotype. The chain links TRBV10-3 to TRBJ2-1; 7 bases match TRBD2. The CDR3 is 14 residues long. Trimming at V came to 10 bases and at J to 5 bases, leaving 11 bases not matched to a gene. CDR1 is ENHRY, CDR2 SYGVKD, per germline. The CDR3 protein is CATRTSLGNNEQFF. The CDR3 DNA reads as TGTGCCACGAGGACTAGTCTTGGAAACAATGAGCAGTTCTTC.

In the case of this clonotype: A read error may be the cause here, since a much bigger clone is one base away. The V call is TRBV11-2, the J call TRBJ2-7, with TRBD2 matching 9 bases. With V trimmed by 4 bases and J by 8 bases, 18 bases remained unmatched. This CDR3 contains 17 residues. Germline V gene lookup returns CDR1 SGHAT and CDR2 FQNNGV. CDR3 sequence reads: CASSSLSRLAGNYQQYF. Written as DNA, the CDR3 is TGTGCCAGCAGCTCCCTCAGTAGGCTAGCGGGGAATTACCAGCAGTACTTC.

This clonotype was detected many times. The chain links TRBV20-1 to TRBJ1-1; 9 bases line up with TRBD1. The CDR3 is 15 residues long. Germline V lookup: CDR1 DFQATT, CDR2 SNEGSKA (reference sequence). The junction had 5 bases not matched to a gene; V was cut back by 0 bases and J by 3 bases. CDR3 in DNA: TGCAGTGCTAGAGACCGGGACAGGGCGCACACTGAAGCTTTCTTT. Encoded protein: CSARDRDRAHTEAFF.

The table lists this clonotype with many counts. The chain has TRBV11-2 and TRBJ2-7; the D is unclear. V lost 2 bases and J lost 0, with 8 bases in between. The CDR3 has 14 residues. CDR1 SGHAT and CDR2 FQNNGV come from the germline V gene. Here the CDR3 reads CASSLFSASYEQYF. CDR3 sequence (DNA): TGTGCCAGCAGCTTATTTTCTGCCTCCTACGAGCAGTACTTC.

This clonotype showed up many times. The V call is TRBV3-1, the J call TRBJ2-7; 7 bases are shared with TRBD2. This CDR3 has 16 amino acids. From germline, CDR1 is LGHDT and CDR2 YNNKEL (reference sequence). The V gene end was trimmed by 4 bases and the J gene end by 2 bases; junction bases not matched to a gene: 11. The DNA of the CDR3 is TGTGCCAGCAGCCCCTTCGGGGGAGGGACCACCTACGAGCAGTACTTC. Translation: CASSPFGGGTTYEQYF.

This clonotype was detected many times. The V gene is TRBV3-1, the J gene TRBJ2-1; D gene ambiguous. The CDR3 is made up of 14 amino acids. Looked up from germline, CDR1 is LGHDT and CDR2 is YNNKEL (reference sequence). With 7 bases removed from V and 9 bases from J, the gap between germline ends came to 19 bases. The CDR3 DNA sequence: TGTGCCAGCACCAAAGGTGAGGCGAGCAGTGAGCAGTTCTTC. Protein sequence: CASTKGEASSEQFF.

The table lists this clonotype with many counts. The chain uses TRBV12-3 or TRBV12-4 and TRBJ1-1; a weak D match, TRBD1 (6 bases). The CDR3 is 13 amino acids. V lost 7 bases and J 3 bases, leaving 12 bases between the germline ends. The CDR3 here is CASTNREDTEAFF. In DNA form, the CDR3 reads TGTGCCAGCACTAACAGGGAAGACACTGAAGCTTTCTTT.

This clonotype has at least ten counts. The chain recombines TRBV20-1 with TRBJ2-1, with 7 bases lining up with TRBD2. After removal of 0 bases from V and 3 bases from J, the junction contained 8 bases not matched to a gene. The germline V gene has CDR1 DFQATT and CDR2 SNEGSKA (reference sequence). The CDR3 consists of 16 residues. The chain's CDR3 is CSARDPRGSSYNEQFF. In DNA, the CDR3 is TGCAGTGCTAGAGATCCCCGCGGGAGCAGCTACAATGAGCAGTTCTTC.

This clonotype was seen at least ten times. V gene TRBV10-2 combines with J gene TRBJ2-3; unclear D gene. V lost 4 bases, J lost 7 bases, and 15 bases lay in between. CDR1 and CDR2 from the germline V gene are WSHSY and SAAADI. The CDR3 consists of 14 residues. This CDR3 reads CASSGSDERNTQYF. As DNA, the CDR3 is TGCGCCAGCAGTGGCTCGGACGAGAGGAATACGCAGTATTTT.